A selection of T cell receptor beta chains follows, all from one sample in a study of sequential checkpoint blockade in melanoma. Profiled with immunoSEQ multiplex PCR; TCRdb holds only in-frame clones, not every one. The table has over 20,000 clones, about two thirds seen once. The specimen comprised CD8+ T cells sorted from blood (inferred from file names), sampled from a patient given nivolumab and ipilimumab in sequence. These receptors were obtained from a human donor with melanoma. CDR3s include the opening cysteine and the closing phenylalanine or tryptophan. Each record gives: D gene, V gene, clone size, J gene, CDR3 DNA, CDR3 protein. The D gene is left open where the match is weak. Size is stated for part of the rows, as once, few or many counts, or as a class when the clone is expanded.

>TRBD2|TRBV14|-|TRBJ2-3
TGTGCCAGCAGCCAAGGTGGATTTCAGCGGGGCGCCGCAGATACGCAGTATTTT
CASSQGGFQRGAADTQYF
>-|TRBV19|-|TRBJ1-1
TGTGCCAGTACAGGGGTTAAGACTGAAGCTTTCTTT
CASTGVKTEAFF
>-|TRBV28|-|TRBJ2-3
TGTGCCAGCAGTTTAAACGTTGGCGATACGCAGTATTTT
CASSLNVGDTQYF
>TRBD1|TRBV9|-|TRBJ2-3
TGTGCCAGCAGCGTTGGGACAGGGGGCAACACAGATACGCAGTATTTT
CASSVGTGGNTDTQYF
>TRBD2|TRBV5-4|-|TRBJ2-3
TGTGCCAGCAGCGGGGGACTAGCGGATACGCAGTATTTT
CASSGGLADTQYF
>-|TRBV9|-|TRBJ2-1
TGTGCCAGCAGCCCTGCAGGTCGAACCTACAATGAGCAGTTCTTC
CASSPAGRTYNEQFF
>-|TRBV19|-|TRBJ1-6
TGTGCCACTACGGGAAGACAGGAGAAACCGAATTCACCCCTCCACTTT
CATTGRQEKPNSPLHF
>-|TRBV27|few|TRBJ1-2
-
CASSFSHSVRGGGYTF
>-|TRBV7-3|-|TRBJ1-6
TGTGCCAGCAGTTCTGGACAGACGAACTCACCCCTCCACTTT
CASSSGQTNSPLHF
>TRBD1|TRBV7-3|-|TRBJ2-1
TGTGCCAGCAGCTTAGGTCGCAGGGGGCCCGGGCTATATGAGCAGTTCTTC
CASSLGRRGPGLYEQFF
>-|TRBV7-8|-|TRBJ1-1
TGTGCCAGCAGCTCAGACAAGGGAGGCACTGAAGCTTTCTTT
CASSSDKGGTEAFF
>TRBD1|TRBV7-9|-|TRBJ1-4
TGTGCCAGCAGCTTTGGGACAGGGGCTATTTTGGAGGGACTGTTTTTT
CASSFGTGAILEGLFF
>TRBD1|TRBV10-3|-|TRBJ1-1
TGTGCCATCAGTGGAGGCCGACAGGGAGATACTGAAGCTTTCTTT
CAISGGRQGDTEAFF
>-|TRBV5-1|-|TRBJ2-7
TGCGCCAGCAGCTTGGAAGACAGCTACGAGCAGTACTTC
CASSLEDSYEQYF
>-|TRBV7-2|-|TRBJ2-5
TGTGCCAGCGGCGGCGGAGAAGAGACCCAGTACTTC
CASGGGEETQYF
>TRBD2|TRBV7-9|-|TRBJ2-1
TGTGCCAGCAGCTTAGATGGGACTAGCTTACCCTACAATGAGCAGTTCTTC
CASSLDGTSLPYNEQFF
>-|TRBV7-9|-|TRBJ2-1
TGTGCCAGCAGCTTAGCGGGGCCGGGGGTCCACAATGAGCAGTTCTTC
CASSLAGPGVHNEQFF
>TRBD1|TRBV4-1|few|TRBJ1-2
TGCGCCAGCAGCCTAACCCACTTGGACAGGGGGCGGACGGCTTATGGCTACACCTTC
CASSLTHLDRGRTAYGYTF
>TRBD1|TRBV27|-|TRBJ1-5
TGTGCCAGCAGACAGGACAGGGTCAATCAGCCCCAGCATTTT
CASRQDRVNQPQHF
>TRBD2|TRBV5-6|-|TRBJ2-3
TGTGCCAGCAGCTTGGTAGCGGGCGCGACCTCTAGCACAGATACGCAGTATTTT
CASSLVAGATSSTDTQYF
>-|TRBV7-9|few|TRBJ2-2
TGTGCCAGCAGCGGTAGGGGGTCCGGGGAGCTGTTTTTT
CASSGRGSGELFF
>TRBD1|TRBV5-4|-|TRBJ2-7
TGTGCCAGCAGCCCCGTACCGGGACAGGGGACCGAGCAGTACTTC
CASSPVPGQGTEQYF
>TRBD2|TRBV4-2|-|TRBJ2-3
TGTGCCAGCAGCCATCTAAGCGGGGGGGCATTGGATACGCAGTATTTT
CASSHLSGGALDTQYF
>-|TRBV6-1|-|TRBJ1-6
TGTGCCAGCAGTGACAATAATTTACGGTCACCCCTCCACTTT
CASSDNNLRSPLHF
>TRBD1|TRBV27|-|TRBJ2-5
TGTGCCAGCCCGAAAAAGGGGGACAGCGCAACGGACACCCAGTACTTC
CASPKKGDSATDTQYF
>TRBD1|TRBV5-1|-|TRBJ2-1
TGCGCCAGCAGCTGGGGACAGGGCGGTGAGCAGTTCTTC
CASSWGQGGEQFF